The source of this T cell receptor beta chain is a study of cytomegalovirus exposure and HLA in healthy donors. Study-level findings and limits: The study found most TCR sequences rare, yet found some public TCRs in many donors.

The table came from immunoSEQ multiplex PCR; TCRdb's copy has only in-frame clones and leaves some out. This sample has approximately 59,000 clones, with about 91% found just once. Germline values: CDR1 SGDLS, CDR2 YYNGEE. The CDR3 contains 17 residues. Trimming at V came to 2 bases and at J to 4 bases, leaving 13 bases not matched to a gene. Remarks on this clone: Its target is unknown.

What was sequenced was PBMCs. The rearrangement uses TRBV9 and TRBJ1-2; TRBD1 agrees at 8 bases. The sequence came from a man aged 18 to 29 in good health and CMV-seropositive. The CDR3 loop is CASSVGTGSQGVYGYTF. CDR3 bases: TGTGCCAGCAGCGTTGGGACAGGTTCCCAGGGCGTCTATGGCTACACCTTC.